A single sample is the source of the 28 T cell receptor beta chains below, sequenced in a study of T-cell memory formation after mild COVID-19 (dated by TCRdb to the early 2020s). Libraries were made using 5' RACE. The instrument given in TCRdb is Illumina NovaSeq 6000. Using fastp trimming at Q25 and MiXCR clonotype assembly, TCRdb reanalyzed the public sequencing data and kept in-frame beta chains. Under each unique CDR3 protein, matching rows form one entry showing the most common genes and DNA. The sample includes about 560,000 distinct CDR3 sequences, with about 20% observed a single time. Jointly, the top ten make up roughly 8.1% of the sample. What was sequenced was PBMCs or a T cell subset sorted from them (not recorded which). These TCRs come from an adult woman who had mild COVID-19 (a few samples of this study predate the infection). The sample titles of this study are shuffled in the database, so cell type and time point are left out; the donor was told from shared clones.

On this clonotype itself: One junction end disagrees with the germline gene, perhaps due to a read error. V usage is TRBV27 and J usage is TRBJ1-2, with TRBD1 identical over 7 bases. Germline V gene sequence: CDR1 MNHEY, CDR2 SMNVEV (reference sequence). The CDR3 loop spans 16 amino acids. The DNA of the CDR3 is TGTGCCAGCAGTTTATCCGGGACAGACACTTACTATGGCTACAACTTC. Amino acid sequence: CASSLSGTDTYYGYNF.

This clonotype has just a few counts. This chain uses TRBV12-3 or TRBV12-4 with TRBJ1-1; 9 bases match TRBD1. The V and J ends lost 7 bases and 6 bases, in that order; junction bases with no gene match: 15. The CDR3 totals 16 residues. The CDR3 nucleotides are TGTGCCAGCACCGATACCCCCGGGACAGGGAGGCCTGAAGCTTTCTTT. Protein product: CASTDTPGTGRPEAFF.

The chain employs TRBV28 and TRBJ1-5, with TRBD1 as a possible D gene (6 bases). This CDR3 region has 15 residues. Per germline, CDR1 MDHEN and CDR2 SYDVKM. V was trimmed by 2 bases and J by 7 bases, leaving 15 bases between them. CDR3 residues: CASSLGGTLKQPQHF. The DNA for the CDR3 is TGTGCCAGCAGTTTAGGCGGGACACTGAAACAGCCCCAGCATTTT.

This clonotype was counted between two and nine times. The chain couples TRBV12-3 or TRBV12-4 to TRBJ1-2; D unclear. Trimming removed 3 bases from V and 4 bases from J, with 12 bases in between. This CDR3 spans 14 amino acids. CDR3 loop: CASSLGSGGYGYTF. The CDR3, as DNA: TGTGCCAGCAGTTTGGGGTCAGGCGGCTATGGCTACACCTTC.

This clonotype was detected many times. The chain couples TRBV9 to TRBJ2-1; TRBD2 aligns across 7 bases. The CDR3 spans 15 residues. V shed 0 bases, J shed 4 bases, and the junction held 4 bases outside the gene matches. CDR1 is SGDLS and CDR2 is YYNGEE in the germline V gene. The CDR3 sequence is CASSVGTSGYNEQFF. The CDR3 DNA reads as TGTGCCAGCAGCGTAGGGACTAGTGGGTACAATGAGCAGTTCTTC. The variable domain in full, completed from reference TRBV9 and TRBJ2-1, reads DSGVTQTPKHLITATGQRVTLRCSPRSGDLSVYWYQQSLDQGLQFLIQYYNGEERAKGNILERFSAQQFPDLHSELNLSSLELGDSALYFCASSVGTSGYNEQFFGPGTRLTVL.

The chain combines TRBV7-9 with TRBJ2-3, with 8 positions matching TRBD1. Trimming cost V 4 bases and J 4 bases; bases outside gene matches: 7. This CDR3 is built from 15 residues. CDR1 and CDR2 from the germline V gene are SEHNR and FQNEAQ (reference sequence). CDR3 DNA: TGTGCCAGCAGCTCCCAGACAGGGGTCGCAGATACGCAGTATTTT. This gives the protein CASSSQTGVADTQYF.

There are a few counts of this clonotype. The rearrangement links TRBV14 to TRBJ2-7; TRBD2 matches 13 bases. This CDR3 has 16 residues. Germline CDR1 and CDR2: SGHDN and FVKESK. V lost 5 bases, J lost 3 bases, and 7 bases stayed unmatched. The CDR3 DNA sequence: TGTGCCAGCAGCTCCCGCCGGACTAGCGGGAGCTACGAGCAGTACTTC. This translates into CASSSRRTSGSYEQYF. Based on the CDR3 plus reference TRBV14 and TRBJ2-7, the full variable domain is EAGVTQFPSHSVIEKGQTVTLRCDPISGHDNLYWYRRVMGKEIKFLLHFVKESKQDESGMPNNRFLAERTGGTYSTLKVQPAELEDSGVYFCASSSRRTSGSYEQYFGPGTRLTVT.

The table lists this clonotype with a few counts. The V call is TRBV6-5, the J call TRBJ1-2; tentative D call: TRBD1 (6 bases). Trimming left V 8 bases short and J 4 bases short, with 14 bases between. Germline V gives CDR1 MNHEY, CDR2 SVGAGI. The CDR3 has 13 amino acids. As DNA, the CDR3 is TGTGCCAGCGGGCAGGGGCCTGGCTATGGCTACACCTTC. Translating gives CASGQGPGYGYTF.

The chain employs TRBV30 and TRBJ1-2; D remains unclear. Trimming shortened V by 2 bases and J by 4 bases, and 8 bases separated the two germline ends. The germline V gene has CDR1 GTSNPN and CDR2 SVGIG (reference sequence). The CDR3 consists of 12 residues. CDR3: CAWSPTAYGYTF. The CDR3 DNA reads TGTGCCTGGAGTCCGACGGCCTATGGCTACACCTTC.

This sequence joins TRBV20-1 and TRBJ1-2, with D tentatively TRBD1 (5 bases). The V and J ends lost 5 bases and 4 bases respectively, with 17 bases between them. The germline V gene has CDR1 DFQATT and CDR2 SNEGSKA (reference sequence). The length of the CDR3 is 14 residues. The CDR3 loop is CSASTAQDGYGYTF. DNA of the CDR3: TGCAGTGCTTCGACAGCCCAGGATGGCTATGGCTACACCTTC.

This sequence joins TRBV4-2 and TRBJ1-6; 7 bases are shared with TRBD1. The germline V gene encodes CDR1 LGHNA and CDR2 YNFKEQ. The length of the CDR3 is 15 residues. Trimming took 0 bases from V and 7 from J; bases not matched to a gene: 3. The CDR3 is CASSQEQGRNSPLHF. The CDR3 DNA follows: TGTGCCAGCAGCCAAGAACAGGGGCGCAATTCACCCCTCCACTTT.

This clonotype has more than one count but fewer than ten. The chain employs TRBV3-1 and TRBJ1-1; possible D gene TRBD1, 5 bases. This CDR3 contains 16 residues. Germline lookup yields CDR1 LGHDT and CDR2 YNNKEL (reference sequence). Trimming shortened V by 1 base and J by 0 bases, and 12 bases separated the two germline ends. The CDR3 protein is CASSQGVPGLNTEAFF. CDR3 sequence (DNA): TGTGCCAGCAGCCAAGGGGTCCCAGGGTTGAACACTGAAGCTTTCTTT.

This clonotype was seen a handful of times. The rearrangement joins TRBV5-1 to TRBJ2-2; TRBD2 aligns across 13 bases. CDR3 length: 18 residues. CDR1 is SGHRS and CDR2 is YFSETQ in the germline V gene. With V trimmed by 4 bases and J by 4 bases, 10 bases remained unmatched. In DNA form, the CDR3 reads TGCGCCAGCAGCGCGGGACTAGCGGGACGGTCGGGCACCGGGGAGCTGTTTTTT. Translating gives CASSAGLAGRSGTGELFF.

This clonotype occurred a few times. The chain has TRBV12-3 or TRBV12-4 and TRBJ1-2; TRBD1 matches 7 bases. The CDR3 has 14 amino acids. V trimming: 2 bases; J trimming: 10 bases; junction bases outside the gene matches: 10. CDR3 DNA: TGTGCCAGCAGTTTATTCCGGGACAGACCCATCTACACCTTC. Translated, it gives CASSLFRDRPIYTF.

V gene TRBV27 combines with J gene TRBJ2-7; TRBD1 matches 10 bases. CDR1 MNHEY and CDR2 SMNVEV come from the germline V gene (reference sequence). The CDR3 totals 15 residues. Trimming at V came to 2 bases and at J to 2 bases, leaving 3 bases not matched to a gene. CDR3 sequence: CASSLRDRGAYEQYF. DNA for the CDR3: TGTGCCAGCAGTTTAAGGGACAGGGGAGCCTACGAGCAGTACTTC.

This clonotype turned up a few times. The CDR3 sequence: CATSDPQGADRYGYTF. In DNA, the CDR3 is TGTGCCACCAGTGATCCTCAGGGTGCCGATCGCTATGGCTACACCTTC. The V call is TRBV24-1, the J call TRBJ1-2; maybe TRBD1 (5 bases). CDR1 is KGHDR and CDR2 is SFDVKD in the germline V gene. Deletions cut 3 bases from V and 4 bases from J, with 17 bases between. The CDR3 length is 16 residues.

V gene TRBV7-9 combines with J gene TRBJ1-6; 9 bases line up with TRBD1. V lost 3 bases and J lost 2; bases outside the gene matches: 2. Germline V gene data show CDR1 as SEHNR and CDR2 as FQNEAQ (reference sequence). The CDR3 consists of 16 residues. The CDR3 region is CASSLTGGTYNSPLHF. The CDR3 DNA sequence: TGTGCCAGCAGCTTGACAGGGGGTACCTATAATTCACCCCTCCACTTT.

The count of this clonotype is one. The rearrangement links TRBV27 to TRBJ2-7; 9 nucleotides align to TRBD1. Germline CDR1 is MNHEY and CDR2 is SMNVEV (reference sequence). This CDR3 is built from 14 residues. Trimming at V came to 5 bases and at J to 4 bases, leaving 6 bases not matched to a gene. The CDR3 nucleotides read TGTGCCAGCAGTCTGGACAGGGGACGTTACGAGCAGTACTTC. Protein product: CASSLDRGRYEQYF.

The rearrangement links TRBV7-9 to TRBJ2-5, with 10 bases identical to TRBD1. The CDR3 length is 16 residues. The J segment lost 7 bases and the V segment lost 2 bases, leaving 10 bases of the junction unmatched. Germline loops: CDR1 SEHNR, CDR2 FQNEAQ (reference sequence). CDR3 sequence (DNA): TGTGCCAGCAGCTTAACGTCCGGGACAGGGGTGGCGACCCAGTACTTC. Encoded protein: CASSLTSGTGVATQYF.

This clonotype has only a few counts. The chain has TRBV5-5 and TRBJ2-7, with unresolved D. Trimming cost V 0 bases and J 2 bases, with 12 bases left between them. The CDR3 loop spans 15 amino acids. In germline, CDR1 is SGHKS, CDR2 YYEKEE (reference sequence). Here the CDR3 DNA reads TGTGCCAGCAGCTTGGCGGAAAACCCACCCTACGAGCAGTACTTC. Translated: CASSLAENPPYEQYF. Full variable domain (remainder filled in from reference TRBV5-5 and TRBJ2-7): DAGVTQSPTHLIKTRGQQVTLRCSPISGHKSVSWYQQVLGQGPQFIFQYYEKEERGRGNFPDRFSARQFPNYSSELNVNALLLGDSALYLCASSLAENPPYEQYFGPGTRLTVT.

This clonotype was counted a few times. The J gene is TRBJ1-2, the V gene TRBV12-3 or TRBV12-4; possibly TRBD1 for D (5 bases). Trimming pared 7 bases from V and 4 bases from J, leaving 16 bases between. There are 14 residues in the CDR3. CDR3 nucleotides: TGTGCCAGCACACCAGGGCAGGGAGGCTATGGCTACACCTTC. The encoded protein is CASTPGQGGYGYTF.

This clonotype was seen more than once but under ten times. As DNA, the CDR3 is TGTGCCAGCAGCACAAGCAGGCGGGACTTAGCTTCTCATAGCACAGATACGCAGTATTTT. Residues: CASSTSRRDLASHSTDTQYF. The rearrangement uses TRBV7-2 and TRBJ2-3, with D perhaps TRBD2 (6 bases). The V gene's germline CDR1 is SGHTA and CDR2 FQGNSA. The CDR3 runs 20 residues. The germline V and J ends were trimmed by 5 bases and 0 bases, with 27 bases remaining between them.

The chain employs TRBV9 and TRBJ2-5; 14 nucleotides align to TRBD2. Germline-derived CDR1 and CDR2 are SGDLS and YYNGEE. J gave up 2 bases and V 4 bases, and 7 bases lay outside the gene matches. The CDR3 totals 17 residues. The CDR3 loop reads CASSPGLAGVGQETQYF. The CDR3 DNA reads TGTGCCAGCAGCCCGGGACTAGCGGGAGTGGGACAAGAGACCCAGTACTTC.

CDR3 amino acids: CSARALTSGRAVHNEQFF. The CDR3 nucleotides read TGCAGTGCTAGAGCCCTCACTAGCGGGAGGGCCGTCCACAATGAGCAGTTCTTC. V and J are TRBV20-1 and TRBJ2-1; 13 bases fit TRBD2. This CDR3 comprises 18 residues. Trimming at V came to 1 base and at J to 5 bases, leaving 11 bases not matched to a gene. The germline CDR1 and CDR2 sequences are DFQATT and SNEGSKA (reference sequence).

This chain joins TRBV27 and TRBJ1-2; 7 nucleotides line up with TRBD1. The germline V gene encodes CDR1 MNHEY and CDR2 SMNVEV (reference sequence). The CDR3 has 15 amino acids. V lost 4 bases to trimming and J lost 4 bases; unmatched junction nucleotides: 9. In nucleotides, the CDR3 is TGTGCCAGCAGTTCAGGACAGGAGACCTTCTATGGCTACACCTTC. Translating gives CASSSGQETFYGYTF.

J is TRBJ2-1 and V is TRBV19; 10 positions agree with TRBD1. Trimming removed 4 bases from V and 6 bases from J; junction bases left unmatched: 6. The CDR3 is 15 residues long. The V gene's germline CDR1 is LNHDA and CDR2 SQIVND (reference sequence). The CDR3 region is CASSNPGTGANEQFF. The DNA of the CDR3 is TGTGCCAGTAGTAACCCCGGGACAGGGGCCAATGAGCAGTTCTTC.

This chain links TRBV2 with TRBJ2-1, with 7 bases that match TRBD1. Germline CDR1 reads SNHLY; CDR2 reads FYNNEI. The V segment lost 4 bases and the J segment 0 bases; nucleotides outside the gene matches: 3. The CDR3 extends over 15 amino acids. The CDR3 bases are TGTGCCAGCAGTGGGGACAGTCGCTCCTACAATGAGCAGTTCTTC. Residues: CASSGDSRSYNEQFF.

This clonotype was counted a few times. The chain has TRBV5-4 and TRBJ2-1; 13 positions match TRBD2. The CDR3 sequence is 16 residues long. The V gene end was trimmed by 4 bases and the J gene end by 9 bases; junction bases not matched to a gene: 10. Germline V gives CDR1 SGHNT, CDR2 YYREEE (reference sequence). CDR3: CASSARLAGGPVEQFF. The DNA of the CDR3 is TGTGCCAGCAGCGCCAGACTAGCGGGAGGACCCGTTGAGCAGTTCTTC. Using reference TRBV5-4 and TRBJ2-1 for the parts outside the CDR3, the full variable domain is ETGVTQSPTHLIKTRGQQVTLRCSSQSGHNTVSWYQQALGQGPQFIFQYYREEENGRGNFPPRFSGLQFPNYSSELNVNALELDDSALYLCASSARLAGGPVEQFFGPGTRLTVL.